These 11 T cell receptor beta chains were sequenced from one sample in a study of T cells after yellow fever vaccination. TCRdb redid the calling of the 5' RACE reads with MiXCR, one entry per CDR3 protein. Among some 240,000 distinct CDR3 sequences listed, approximately 3.8% were seen once. Here the sequenced sample was PBMCs, taken 15 days after the yellow fever booster vaccination. The receptors were gathered from a man aged 18 to 30 who received the YFV17D yellow fever vaccine.

This clonotype was recorded at least ten times. The J gene is TRBJ2-3, the V gene TRBV20-1; 7 nucleotides align to TRBD1. The J segment lost 4 bases and the V segment lost 7 bases, leaving 5 bases of the junction unmatched. CDR3 length: 12 amino acids. CDR1 DFQATT and CDR2 SNEGSKA come from the germline V gene (reference sequence). The DNA of the CDR3 is TGCAGTGGGAAGGGGGCGGCAGATACGCAGTATTTT. Translation: CSGKGAADTQYF.

This clonotype was seen repeatedly, ten times or more. J is TRBJ2-5 and V is TRBV11-2; D gene unclear. Germline CDR1 and CDR2: SGHAT and FQNNGV. V lost 2 bases to trimming and J lost 3 bases, with 7 bases between them. The CDR3 consists of 13 residues. The CDR3 loop is CASSLQIEETQYF. CDR3 nucleotide sequence: TGTGCCAGCAGCTTACAGATTGAAGAGACCCAGTACTTC.

In its sample, this clonotype was seen many times. The chain is built from TRBV7-9 and TRBJ2-3, with 7 positions matching TRBD1. Germline-derived CDR1 and CDR2 are SEHNR and FQNEAQ (reference sequence). The CDR3 sequence is 14 residues long. With V trimmed by 3 bases and J by 8 bases, 8 bases remained unmatched. The CDR3 coding sequence is TGTGCCAGCAGCTTCGACAGGGAAGGAGGTACGCAGTATTTT. This codes for CASSFDREGGTQYF.

This clonotype was seen at least ten times. The chain joins TRBV5-1 to TRBJ2-5; 9 positions match TRBD2. Germline V gene sequence: CDR1 SGHRS, CDR2 YFSETQ. Losses at the gene ends were 0 bases for V and 0 bases for J; bases not matched to a gene: 0. The CDR3 runs 15 residues. This CDR3 reads CASSLERGDQETQYF. The CDR3 DNA reads as TGCGCCAGCAGCTTGGAGCGGGGGGACCAAGAGACCCAGTACTTC.

This clonotype was observed many times. The chain combines TRBV20-1 with TRBJ1-1; D is ambiguous. V gave up 5 bases and J gave up 1 base, with 11 bases separating them. Germline values: CDR1 DFQATT, CDR2 SNEGSKA (reference sequence). CDR3 length: 13 amino acids. The CDR3 DNA is TGCAGTGCTGCGAGCGATTCGAACACTGAAGCTTTCTTT. Amino acid sequence: CSAASDSNTEAFF.

This clonotype was observed at least ten times. The chain employs TRBV9 and TRBJ1-4; the D gene is possibly TRBD1 (5 bases). Trimming removed 0 bases at V and 1 base at J, with 19 bases between. Per germline, CDR1 SGDLS and CDR2 YYNGEE. The CDR3 totals 19 residues. The CDR3 region has the DNA TGTGCCAGCAGCGTAGGGCCCGGTGGGGGTCGGGAAACTAATGAAAAACTGTTTTTT. It specifies CASSVGPGGGRETNEKLFF. Full variable domain (missing parts from reference TRBV9 and TRBJ1-4): DSGVTQTPKHLITATGQRVTLRCSPRSGDLSVYWYQQSLDQGLQFLIQYYNGEERAKGNILERFSAQQFPDLHSELNLSSLELGDSALYFCASSVGPGGGRETNEKLFFGSGTQLSVL.

This clonotype appeared many times. V gene TRBV9 combines with J gene TRBJ1-6; TRBD1 is a possible D gene (5 bases). The length of the CDR3 is 15 residues. The germline gives CDR1 SGDLS, CDR2 YYNGEE. Trimming removed 3 bases from V and 7 bases from J, with 14 bases in between. CDR3 residues: CASSEGGTTNSPLHF. The DNA of the CDR3 is TGTGCCAGCAGCGAGGGAGGGACCACCAATTCACCCCTCCACTTT.

This chain uses TRBV28 with TRBJ2-5, with D possibly being TRBD1 (7 bases). With 5 bases removed from V and 3 bases from J, the gap between germline ends came to 16 bases. Germline V gene lookup returns CDR1 MDHEN and CDR2 SYDVKM. The CDR3 runs 15 residues. The CDR3 loop reads CASSTRQGGKETQYF. Here the CDR3 DNA reads TGTGCCAGCAGTACCCGTCAGGGGGGAAAAGAGACCCAGTACTTC. The full variable domain, its missing parts supplied by reference TRBV28 and TRBJ2-5, is DVKVTQSSRYLVKRTGEKVFLECVQDMDHENMFWYRQDPGLGLRLIYFSYDVKMKEKGDIPEGYSVSREKKERFSLILESASTNQTSMYLCASSTRQGGKETQYFGPGTRLLVL.

This clonotype was recorded many times. The chain is built from TRBV5-1 and TRBJ1-4; no definite D call. V was pared by 5 bases and J by 0 bases, with 20 bases between. The CDR3 has 18 amino acids. CDR1 and CDR2 from the germline V gene are SGHRS and YFSETQ. The DNA of the CDR3 is TGCGCCAGCAGTGATGCTCTGCGAACTATTGCAACTAATGAAAAACTGTTTTTT. Its translation is CASSDALRTIATNEKLFF.

This chain links TRBV6-5 with TRBJ2-7; 9 nucleotides agree with TRBD1. Germline-derived CDR1 and CDR2 are MNHEY and SVGAGI. The V and J ends lost 2 bases and 0 bases, in that order; junction bases with no gene match: 5. The CDR3 is 16 residues long. This CDR3 is CASSYRGQGISYEQYF. In DNA, the CDR3 is TGTGCCAGCAGTTACCGCGGACAGGGGATCTCCTACGAGCAGTACTTC.

This chain connects TRBV14 to TRBJ2-1, with 7 positions matching TRBD2. Trimming removed 5 bases from V and 13 bases from J; junction bases left unmatched: 23. This CDR3 comprises 17 residues. The V gene's germline CDR1 is SGHDN and CDR2 FVKESK. CDR3 bases: TGTGCCAGCAGCTCGTTCCTGCGGGGGACGATCCGTACTACTCAGTTCTTC. Its protein is CASSSFLRGTIRTTQFF.